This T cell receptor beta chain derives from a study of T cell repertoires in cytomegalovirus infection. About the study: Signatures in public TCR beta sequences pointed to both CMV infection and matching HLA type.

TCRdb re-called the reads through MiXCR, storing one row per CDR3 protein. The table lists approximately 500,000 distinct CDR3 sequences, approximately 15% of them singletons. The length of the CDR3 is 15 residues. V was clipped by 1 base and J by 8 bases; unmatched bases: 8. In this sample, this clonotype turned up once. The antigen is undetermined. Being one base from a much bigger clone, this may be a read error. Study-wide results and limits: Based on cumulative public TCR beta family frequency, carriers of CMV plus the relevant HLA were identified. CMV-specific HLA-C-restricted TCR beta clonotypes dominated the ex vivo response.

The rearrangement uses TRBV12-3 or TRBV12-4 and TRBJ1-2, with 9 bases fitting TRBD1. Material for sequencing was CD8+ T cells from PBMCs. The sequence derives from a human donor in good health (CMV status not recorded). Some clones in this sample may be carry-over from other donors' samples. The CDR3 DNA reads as TGTGCCAGCAGTTTAGGGACAGGGGCAGTTCACGGCTACACCTTC. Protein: CASSLGTGAVHGYTF.